This T cell receptor beta chain was sequenced during a study of CD8+ T cells in alopecia areata. At the level of the study: Tofacitinib treatment spanned 6 to 18 months, with 6 months off drug afterward.

Germline V CDR1 and CDR2: SQVTM, ANQGSEA. V was trimmed by 1 base and J by 6 bases, leaving 9 bases between them. The CDR3 is made up of 12 amino acids. Sequencing used cDNA as its template, made by extracting RNA and reverse transcribing it. Assay: immunoSEQ multiplex PCR; the TCRdb copy retains only in-frame clones and omits some. Altogether a few hundred thousand clones are present, 50% to 70% being singletons, with the ten largest covering 1.5% to 2%. Sample treatment: oral pan-JAK inhibitor, 5-10 mg twice daily. The rearrangement uses TRBV29-1 and TRBJ1-2; D uncertain. Sequenced here: CD4+ T cells sorted from blood, sampled at week 4, from a patient treated with tofacitinib. The clonotype comes from a human donor with alopecia areata. In nucleotides, the CDR3 is TGCAGCGTTGAAGGGGAATCGGATGGCTACACCTTC. The encoded protein is CSVEGESDGYTF.